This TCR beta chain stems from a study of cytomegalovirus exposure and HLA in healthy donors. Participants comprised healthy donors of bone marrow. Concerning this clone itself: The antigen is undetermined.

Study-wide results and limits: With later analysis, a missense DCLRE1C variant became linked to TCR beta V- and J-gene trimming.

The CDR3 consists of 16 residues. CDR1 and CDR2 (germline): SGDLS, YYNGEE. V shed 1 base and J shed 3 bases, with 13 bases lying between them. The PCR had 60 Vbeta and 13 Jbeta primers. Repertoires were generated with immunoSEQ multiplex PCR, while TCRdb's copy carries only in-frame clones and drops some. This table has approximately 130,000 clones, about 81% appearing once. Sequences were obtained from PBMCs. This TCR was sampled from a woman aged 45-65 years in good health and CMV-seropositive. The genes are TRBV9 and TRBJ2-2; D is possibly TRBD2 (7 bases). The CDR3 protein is CASSVLGGGDTGELFF. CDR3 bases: TGTGCCAGCAGCGTACTGGGAGGGGGAGACACCGGGGAGCTGTTTTTT.